This TCR beta chain was captured in a study of blood T cells in healthy people across ages. As concerns this clonotype: The junction departs from the called germline gene at one end, perhaps through a read error.

A J-beta primer mix and a sample-barcoded 5' primer were used in a second PCR of about 6 to 12 cycles. A single record per CDR3 protein comes from TCRdb applying MiXCR to the 5' RACE reads. The sample carries around 1,600,000 distinct CDR3 sequences, about 42% recorded once. Germline V lookup: CDR1 SGHDT, CDR2 YYEEEE. CDR3 length equals 15 residues. This TCR came from a woman between 18 and 30 years old in good health. This chain connects TRBV5-6 to TRBJ2-5; the match to TRBD2 covers 10 bases. The sequenced sample consisted of blood. In DNA form, the CDR3 reads TGTGCCAGCAGCCCGACTAGCGGGTCCCAAGAGACCCGGTACTTC. This codes for CASSPTSGSQETRYF.